The next 26 T cell receptor beta chains were all read from a single sample in a study of blood T cell repertoires in COVID-19 (TCRdb year 2020). Library generation was performed with the immunoSEQ multiplex PCR assay. Not all clones reach the TCRdb copy of this immuneACCESS table, which keeps in-frame sequences only. Checked studies attribute under half of the gap to unresolved V genes and leave the rest unexplained. The sample has approximately 50,000 clones on record, around 86% of them singletons. The ten largest clones add up to 6.5% to 10% of the sample. Sequenced input: peripheral blood. Receptors were obtained from a man aged 45-65 years with active COVID-19.

The chain has TRBV18 and TRBJ2-6; TRBD1 matches at 8 bases. There are 17 residues in the CDR3. Germline V gene sequence: CDR1 KGHSH, CDR2 LQKENI. J lost 0 bases, V lost 6 bases, and 7 bases had no gene match. CDR3 DNA sequence: TGTGCCAGCTCCCTGGGACAGGCCACCTCTGGGGCCAACGTCCTGACTTTC. The encoded protein is CASSLGQATSGANVLTF.

V is TRBV28 and J is TRBJ2-7; a weak D match, TRBD2 (6 bases). This CDR3 spans 14 amino acids. Germline V CDR1 and CDR2: MDHEN, SYDVKM. The V gene lost 2 bases and the J gene lost 6 bases, with 14 bases spanning the gap. The CDR3 loop reads CASSLMGQGGEQYF. CDR3 DNA sequence: TGTGCCAGCAGTTTAATGGGCCAGGGAGGCGAGCAGTACTTC.

The chain couples TRBV4-3 to TRBJ1-2, with 7 bases that match TRBD1. CDR3 length equals 19 residues. V lost 0 bases and J lost 2; bases outside the gene matches: 15. Germline assignment: CDR1 LGHNA and CDR2 YSLEER. The CDR3 is CASSQDLGDRVYGNYGYTF. The CDR3 DNA reads as TGCGCCAGCAGCCAAGATCTAGGCGACAGGGTCTATGGGAACTATGGCTACACCTTC.

Only one count was recorded for this clone. CDR3 in amino acids: CASSPTAVGGTEAFF. DNA of the CDR3: TGTGCCAGCTCGCCTACAGCGGTAGGGGGAACTGAAGCTTTCTTT. V usage is TRBV18 and J usage is TRBJ1-1; tentative D call: TRBD1 (6 bases). Germline V gene sequence: CDR1 KGHSH, CDR2 LQKENI. V gave up 6 bases and J gave up 5 bases, with 19 bases separating them. The CDR3 runs 15 residues.

This clone was counted a single time. V is TRBV28 and J is TRBJ2-7; 8 bases are shared with TRBD1. The V segment lost 1 base and the J segment 3 bases; nucleotides outside the gene matches: 5. The CDR3 totals 15 residues. Germline CDR1 MDHEN, CDR2 SYDVKM. The chain's CDR3 is CASSLLGTGIYEQYF. CDR3 bases: TGTGCCAGCAGTTTATTAGGGACAGGCATCTACGAGCAGTACTTC.

This clone was counted a single time. The rearrangement links TRBV28 to TRBJ1-6; TRBD1 aligns across 9 bases. This CDR3 has 18 amino acids. Germline assignment: CDR1 MDHEN and CDR2 SYDVKM. Unmatched junction bases numbered 16, after V lost 5 bases and J lost 8 bases. CDR3 in amino acids: CASSGVGDRDSKDSPLHF. Written as DNA, the CDR3 is TGTGCCAGCAGTGGTGTGGGGGACAGGGACTCTAAGGATTCACCCCTCCACTTT.

This rearrangement joins TRBV4-3 to TRBJ1-4; D remains unclear. The CDR3 contains 16 residues. Germline V lookup: CDR1 LGHNA, CDR2 YSLEER. The V gene lost 1 base and the J gene lost 5 bases, with 14 bases spanning the gap. CDR3 residues: CASSQGASTSNEKLFF. In nucleotides, the CDR3 is TGCGCCAGCAGCCAAGGTGCGTCCACCTCGAATGAAAAACTGTTTTTT.

The rearrangement joins TRBV6-2 or TRBV6-3 to TRBJ2-5; possibly TRBD2 for D (6 bases). Germline CDR1 is MNHEY and CDR2 is SVGEGT. V dropped 2 bases and J dropped 2 bases, with 15 bases sitting between them. This CDR3 is built from 16 residues. CDR3 nucleotide sequence: TGTGCCAGCAGTTACCATGGGACTTTTACGCAAGAGACCCAGTACTTC. This codes for CASSYHGTFTQETQYF.

CDR3 nucleotides: TGCGCCAGCAGCTTGAGCGGGGAACCCACAAGTACGCAGTATTTT. Protein product: CASSLSGEPTSTQYF. The genes are TRBV5-1 and TRBJ2-3, with 7 bases fitting TRBD2. J gave up 8 bases and V 1 base, and 10 bases lay outside the gene matches. Germline V lookup: CDR1 SGHRS, CDR2 YFSETQ. The CDR3 totals 15 residues.

V is TRBV12-3 or TRBV12-4 and J is TRBJ2-5, with TRBD1 matching 9 bases. The CDR3 is 13 amino acids. V shed 6 bases and J 4 bases; nucleotides not matched to a gene: 3. CDR3 sequence: CASSGTGRETQYF. CDR3 DNA sequence: TGTGCCAGCAGCGGGACAGGGAGAGAGACCCAGTACTTC.

The genes are TRBV20-1 and TRBJ2-1; D remains ambiguous. V dropped 3 bases and J dropped 0 bases, with 9 bases sitting between them. Per the germline V gene, CDR1 is DFQATT and CDR2 is SNEGSKA (reference sequence). The CDR3 sequence is 14 residues long. The CDR3 sequence: CSASNSYSYNEQFF. As DNA, the CDR3 is TGCAGTGCTAGTAACTCCTACTCCTACAATGAGCAGTTCTTC.

This rearrangement joins TRBV2 to TRBJ1-5; 8 bases fit TRBD1. V lost 4 bases and J lost 7; bases outside the gene matches: 6. Germline V gene lookup returns CDR1 SNHLY and CDR2 FYNNEI. This CDR3 contains 14 residues. The CDR3 reads CASSGTGGEQPQHF. CDR3 DNA: TGTGCCAGCAGTGGTACAGGGGGGGAACAGCCCCAGCATTTT.

The V call is TRBV7-6, the J call TRBJ2-1; 7 bases match TRBD2. The V segment lost 0 bases and the J segment 9 bases; nucleotides outside the gene matches: 11. There are 16 residues in the CDR3. Germline CDR1 is SGHVS and CDR2 is FNYEAQ. The CDR3 loop is CASSLARGTTTGEQFF. The CDR3, as DNA: TGTGCCAGCAGCTTAGCGCGGGGGACCACTACGGGTGAGCAGTTCTTC.

The V call is TRBV29-1, the J call TRBJ1-1; maybe TRBD1 (5 bases). The ends were cut back, 4 bases at V and 5 bases at J, with 17 bases in the middle. The length of the CDR3 is 14 residues. The germline V gene has CDR1 SQVTM and CDR2 ANQGSEA. CDR3 nucleotide sequence: TGCAGCGTTGGTTCTAAGGGGCTTGGGACTGAAGCTTTCTTT. Translated, it gives CSVGSKGLGTEAFF.

For the CDR3, the DNA is TGTGCCACCTCATTGCAGCGGGGGGCGTACAATGAGCAGTTCTTC. It encodes CATSLQRGAYNEQFF. The rearrangement links TRBV24-1 to TRBJ2-1; TRBD2 matches 9 bases. J gave up 4 bases and V 9 bases, and 9 bases lay outside the gene matches. This CDR3 spans 15 amino acids. CDR1 is KGHDR and CDR2 is SFDVKD in the germline V gene.

The chain carries TRBV5-3 and TRBJ2-5, with 7 bases that match TRBD1. TRBV5-3 is annotated as an ORF whose role is uncertain. V lost 4 bases to trimming and J lost 1 base; unmatched junction nucleotides: 7. This CDR3 is built from 15 residues. CDR3 region: CARSTRDRSQETQYF. The CDR3, as DNA: TGTGCCAGAAGCACTCGGGACAGATCCCAAGAGACCCAGTACTTC.

This clone was recorded only once. J is TRBJ1-5 and V is TRBV6-2 or TRBV6-3; D is possibly TRBD1 (5 bases). The ends were cut back, 4 bases at V and 1 base at J, with 17 bases in the middle. Per germline, CDR1 MNHEY and CDR2 SVGEGT. The CDR3 loop spans 17 amino acids. CDR3 loop: CASSSGRGVGSNQPQHF. Here the CDR3 DNA reads TGTGCCAGCAGTTCCGGAAGGGGCGTCGGAAGCAATCAGCCCCAGCATTTT.

The chain has TRBV30 and TRBJ1-3; D gene ambiguous. V was trimmed by 3 bases and J by 3 bases, leaving 6 bases between them. Per germline, CDR1 GTSNPN and CDR2 SVGIG (reference sequence). This CDR3 region has 12 residues. The CDR3 sequence: CAWRADGNTIYF. For the CDR3, the DNA is TGTGCCTGGAGGGCTGATGGAAACACCATATATTTT.

A word on this clone: Other DNA sequences of this sample code for an identical CDR3. The rearrangement uses TRBV6-2 or TRBV6-3 and TRBJ2-5; 7 bases align to TRBD2. V lost 4 bases and J lost 2; bases outside the gene matches: 1. Germline-derived CDR1 and CDR2 are MNHEY and SVGEGT. The CDR3 length is 13 residues. CDR3 loop: CASSLGLQETQYF. As DNA, the CDR3 is TGTGCCAGCAGTTTGGGACTACAAGAGACCCAGTACTTC.

This clone was detected once. The chain has TRBV5-1 and TRBJ1-5, with TRBD1 identical over 7 bases. This CDR3 contains 15 residues. CDR1 is SGHRS and CDR2 is YFSETQ in the germline V gene. Trimming removed 5 bases from V and 0 bases from J; junction bases left unmatched: 5. DNA for the CDR3: TGCGCCAGCAGAAGGGACAGCGATAGCAATCAGCCCCAGCATTTT. This sequence encodes CASRRDSDSNQPQHF.

The chain is built from TRBV29-1 and TRBJ1-1; possibly TRBD1 for D (5 bases). The CDR3 runs 14 residues. Trimming shortened V by 4 bases and J by 5 bases, and 17 bases separated the two germline ends. Germline V gives CDR1 SQVTM, CDR2 ANQGSEA. CDR3 in amino acids: CSVVKQAGRTEAFF. CDR3 in DNA: TGCAGCGTTGTGAAACAGGCCGGGAGGACTGAAGCTTTCTTT.

The chain has TRBV18 and TRBJ2-1; 8 positions match TRBD2. Per germline, CDR1 KGHSH and CDR2 LQKENI. The CDR3 is 16 amino acids. J lost 7 bases, V lost 0 bases, and 8 bases had no gene match. The CDR3 DNA reads as TGTGCCAGCTCACCACCGGTGAGCGGGGGTGGGAATGAGCAGTTCTTC. It codes for CASSPPVSGGGNEQFF.

The chain couples TRBV7-2 to TRBJ2-3, with 12 bases identical to TRBD2. The length of the CDR3 is 17 residues. CDR1 and CDR2 from the germline V gene are SGHTA and FQGNSA. J gave up 6 bases and V 7 bases, and 14 bases lay outside the gene matches. In DNA form, the CDR3 reads TGTGCCAGCAACTACCAGGCTAGCGGGGGGGCCAGGGATACGCAGTATTTT. Its translation: CASNYQASGGARDTQYF. Drawing the rest from reference TRBV7-2 and TRBJ2-3, the complete variable domain is GAGVSQSPSNKVTEKGKDVELRCDPISGHTALYWYRQSLGQGLEFLIYFQGNSAPDKSGLPSDRFSAERTGGSVSTLTIQRTQQEDSAVYLCASNYQASGGARDTQYFGPGTRLTVL.

V is TRBV2 and J is TRBJ1-1; TRBD1 is a possible D gene (6 bases). The germline V gene encodes CDR1 SNHLY and CDR2 FYNNEI. Trimming pared 8 bases from V and 7 bases from J, leaving 14 bases between. The CDR3 spans 12 residues. CDR3 sequence: CASGGGQYEAFF. CDR3 DNA: TGTGCCAGCGGTGGGGGGCAGTATGAAGCTTTCTTT. The full variable domain, with the rest looked up from reference TRBV2 and TRBJ1-1, is EPEVTQTPSHQVTQMGQEVILRCVPISNHLYFYWYRQILGQKVEFLVSFYNNEISEKSEIFDDQFSVERPDGSNFTLKIRSTKLEDSAMYFCASGGGQYEAFFGQGTRLTVV.

The chain employs TRBV7-9 and TRBJ1-1; tentative D call: TRBD1 (6 bases). The CDR3 length is 14 residues. Germline CDR1 and CDR2: SEHNR and FQNEAQ (reference sequence). V dropped 5 bases and J dropped 4 bases, with 14 bases sitting between them. The CDR3 sequence: CASSPQGGTTEAFF. In DNA, the CDR3 is TGTGCCAGCAGCCCACAGGGAGGGACCACTGAAGCTTTCTTT.

The gene calls are TRBV6-5 and TRBJ1-5; D is undetermined. Germline V gene sequence: CDR1 MNHEY, CDR2 SVGAGI. V was shortened by 6 bases and J by 0 bases, with 6 bases between the two germline ends. This CDR3 is built from 13 residues. DNA of the CDR3: TGTGCCAGCAGGCTAGATAGCAATCAGCCCCAGCATTTT. Residues: CASRLDSNQPQHF.